Given below is one T cell receptor (beta chain) in context. This could be a read error, since a much larger clone is one nucleotide away. TCRdb reprocessed the reads via MiXCR and lists one record per CDR3 protein. The repertoire consists of a few hundred thousand distinct CDR3 sequences, with 15% to 20% occurring once and the leading ten covering roughly 45%. These data come from a study of T cell repertoires in cytomegalovirus infection. V shed 2 bases and J 4 bases; nucleotides not matched to a gene: 19. This CDR3 region has 20 residues. The germline CDR1 and CDR2 sequences are DFQATT and SNEGSKA (reference sequence).

The chain couples TRBV20-1 to TRBJ2-6, with TRBD1 matching 8 bases. Sequenced input: CD8+ T cells from PBMCs. The clonotype was recovered from a human donor in good health (CMV status not recorded). Some clones in this sample may be carry-over from other donors' samples. The CDR3 sequence: CSARPYRPPGGTGGANVLTF. For the CDR3, the DNA is TGCAGTGCTAGACCTTATCGACCGCCAGGGGGCACGGGAGGGGCCAACGTCCTGACTTTC.